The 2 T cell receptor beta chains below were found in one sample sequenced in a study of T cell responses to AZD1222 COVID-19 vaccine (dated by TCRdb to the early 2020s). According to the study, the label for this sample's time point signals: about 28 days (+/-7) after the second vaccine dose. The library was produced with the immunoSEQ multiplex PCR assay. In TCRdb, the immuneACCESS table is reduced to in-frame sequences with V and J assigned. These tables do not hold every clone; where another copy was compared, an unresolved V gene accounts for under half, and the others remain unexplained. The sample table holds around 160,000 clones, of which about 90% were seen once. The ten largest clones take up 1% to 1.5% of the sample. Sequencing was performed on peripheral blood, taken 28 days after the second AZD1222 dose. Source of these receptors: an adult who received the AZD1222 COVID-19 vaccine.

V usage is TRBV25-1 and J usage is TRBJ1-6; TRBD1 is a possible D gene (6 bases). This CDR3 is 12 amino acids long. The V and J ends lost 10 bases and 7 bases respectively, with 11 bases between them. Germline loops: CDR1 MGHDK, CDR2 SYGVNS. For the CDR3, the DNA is TGTGCCACCCAAAGGGGGAATTCACCCCTCCACTTT. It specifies CATQRGNSPLHF.

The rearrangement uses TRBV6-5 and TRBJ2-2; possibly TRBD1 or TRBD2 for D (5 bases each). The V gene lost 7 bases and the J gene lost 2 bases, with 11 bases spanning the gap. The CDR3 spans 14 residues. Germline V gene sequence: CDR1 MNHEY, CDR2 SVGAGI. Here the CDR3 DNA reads TGTGCCAGCACGGCCGGGACCAACACCGGGGAGCTGTTTTTT. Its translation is CASTAGTNTGELFF.